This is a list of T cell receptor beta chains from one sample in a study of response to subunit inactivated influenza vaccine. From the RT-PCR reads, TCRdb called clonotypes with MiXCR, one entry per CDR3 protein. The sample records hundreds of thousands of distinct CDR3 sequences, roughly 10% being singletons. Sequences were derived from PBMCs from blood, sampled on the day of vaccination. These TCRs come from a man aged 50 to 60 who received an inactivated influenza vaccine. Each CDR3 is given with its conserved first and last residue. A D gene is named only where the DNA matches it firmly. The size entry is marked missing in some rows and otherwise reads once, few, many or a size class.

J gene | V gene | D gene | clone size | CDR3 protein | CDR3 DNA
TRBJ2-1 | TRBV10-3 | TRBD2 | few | CAIRPQWVRRAGGNEQFF | TGTGCCATCAGACCTCAATGGGTAAGAAGAGCGGGAGGCAATGAGCAGTTCTTC
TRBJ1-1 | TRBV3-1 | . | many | CASSQDRITEAFF | TGTGCCAGCAGCCAAGATCGGATCACTGAAGCTTTCTTT
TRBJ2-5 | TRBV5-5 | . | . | CASSFRGVGGQETQYF | TGTGCCAGCAGCTTCAGAGGAGTGGGTGGGCAAGAGACCCAGTACTTC
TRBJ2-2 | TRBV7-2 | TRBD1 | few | CASSRQGARYTGELFF | TGTGCCAGCAGCCGTCAGGGGGCACGATACACCGGGGAGCTGTTTTTT
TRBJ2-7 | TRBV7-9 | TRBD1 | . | CASSRRDRYSYEQYF | TGTGCCAGCAGCCGAAGGGACAGATACTCCTACGAGCAGTACTTC
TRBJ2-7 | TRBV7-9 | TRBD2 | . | CASSPRGEGHEQYF | TGTGCCAGCAGCCCCCGGGGGGAGGGCCACGAGCAGTACTTC
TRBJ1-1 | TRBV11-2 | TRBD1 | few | CASSSYRGSEAFF | TGTGCCAGCAGCTCCTACAGGGGTAGTGAAGCTTTCTTT
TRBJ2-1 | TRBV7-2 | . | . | CASNWAAGSYNEQFF | TGTGCCAGCAATTGGGCAGCTGGCTCCTACAATGAGCAGTTCTTC
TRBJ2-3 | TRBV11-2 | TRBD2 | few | CASSGGLAGKDTQYF | TGTGCCAGCAGCGGGGGACTAGCGGGAAAAGATACGCAGTATTTT
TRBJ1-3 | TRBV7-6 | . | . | CASSLAFRDSGNTIYF | TGTGCCAGCAGCTTAGCCTTCAGGGACTCTGGAAACACCATATATTTT
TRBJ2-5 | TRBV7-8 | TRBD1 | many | CASSFSATGSATQYF | TGTGCCAGCAGCTTCTCTGCGACAGGGTCGGCGACCCAGTACTTC
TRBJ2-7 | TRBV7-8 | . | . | CASSLAPRPEQYF | TGTGCCAGCAGCTTAGCCCCTCGACCGGAGCAGTACTTC
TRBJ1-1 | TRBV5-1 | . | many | CASSLELNTEAFF | TGTGCCAGCAGCTTAGAGCTGAACACTGAAGCTTTCTTT
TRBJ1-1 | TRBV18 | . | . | CASSRPQNTEAFF | TGTGCCAGCTCACGACCCCAGAACACTGAAGCTTTCTTT
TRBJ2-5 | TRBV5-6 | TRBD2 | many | CASSYWTSGGPSQETQYF | TGTGCCAGCAGCTACTGGACTAGCGGGGGGCCCAGCCAAGAGACCCAGTACTTC
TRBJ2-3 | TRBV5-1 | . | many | CASSFKGGSDTQYF | TGCGCCAGCAGCTTTAAGGGGGGATCAGATACGCAGTATTTT
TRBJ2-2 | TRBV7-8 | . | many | CASSFFGEPNTGELFF | TGTGCCAGCAGCTTTTTTGGAGAGCCGAACACCGGGGAGCTGTTTTTT
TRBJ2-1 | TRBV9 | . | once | CASSVCNSYNEQFF | TGTGCCAGCAGCGTATGCAACTCCTACAATGAGCAGTTCTTC
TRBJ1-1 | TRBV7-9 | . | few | CASSFDLSMNTEAFF | TGTGCCAGCAGCTTCGACCTTTCAATGAACACTGAAGCTTTCTTT